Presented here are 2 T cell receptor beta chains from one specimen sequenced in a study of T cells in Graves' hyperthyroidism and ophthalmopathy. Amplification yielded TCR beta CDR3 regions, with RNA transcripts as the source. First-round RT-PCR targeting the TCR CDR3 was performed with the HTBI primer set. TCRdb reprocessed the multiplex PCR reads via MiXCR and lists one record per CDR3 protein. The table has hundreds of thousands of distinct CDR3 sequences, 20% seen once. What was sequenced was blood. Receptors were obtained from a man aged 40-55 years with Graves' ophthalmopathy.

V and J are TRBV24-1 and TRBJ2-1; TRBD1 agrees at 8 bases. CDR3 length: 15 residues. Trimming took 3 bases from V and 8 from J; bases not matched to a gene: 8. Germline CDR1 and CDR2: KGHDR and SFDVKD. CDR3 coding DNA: TGTGCCACCAGTGATCCCCGGACAGGGAGCGATGAGCAGTTCTTC. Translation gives CATSDPRTGSDEQFF.

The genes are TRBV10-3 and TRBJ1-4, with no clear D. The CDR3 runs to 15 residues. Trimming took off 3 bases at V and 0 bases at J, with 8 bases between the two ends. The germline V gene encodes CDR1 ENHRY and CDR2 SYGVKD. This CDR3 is CAISDSGTTNEKLFF. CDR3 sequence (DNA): TGTGCCATCAGTGACTCGGGAACAACTAATGAAAAACTGTTTTTT.